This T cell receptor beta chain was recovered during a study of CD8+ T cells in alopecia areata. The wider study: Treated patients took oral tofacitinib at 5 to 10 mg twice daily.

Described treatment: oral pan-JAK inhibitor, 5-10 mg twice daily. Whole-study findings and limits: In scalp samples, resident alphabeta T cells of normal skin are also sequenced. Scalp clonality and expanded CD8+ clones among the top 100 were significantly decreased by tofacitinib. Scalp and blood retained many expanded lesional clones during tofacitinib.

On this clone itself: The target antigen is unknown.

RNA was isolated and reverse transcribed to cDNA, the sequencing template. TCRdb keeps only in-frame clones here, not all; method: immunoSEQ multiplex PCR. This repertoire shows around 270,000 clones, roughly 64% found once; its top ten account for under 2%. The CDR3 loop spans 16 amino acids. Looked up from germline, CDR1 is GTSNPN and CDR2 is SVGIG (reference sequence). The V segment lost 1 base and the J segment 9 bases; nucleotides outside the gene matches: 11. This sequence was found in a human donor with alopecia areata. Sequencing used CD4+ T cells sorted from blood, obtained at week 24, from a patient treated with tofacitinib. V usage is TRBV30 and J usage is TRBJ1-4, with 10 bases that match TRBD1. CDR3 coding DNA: TGTGCCTGGAGTGCAAAAGGACAGGGGGGCACAAAAAAACTGTTTTTT. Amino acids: CAWSAKGQGGTKKLFF.